This T cell receptor (beta chain) originates from a study of T cell responses to AZD1222 COVID-19 vaccine. In the study overall: Pooling of second doses given at about 4 or about 12 weeks was done.

Generated by immunoSEQ multiplex PCR, the TCRdb table keeps only in-frame clones and is missing some. Here the sample spans roughly 20,000 clones, roughly 82% being singletons. Study results and caveats: Spike-specific TCR breadth and depth rose after two AZD1222 doses. Among vaccine-associated CD4 TCRs, coverage spanned spike, with dominance at 160-218 and 743-854. Most donors were white British, females outnumbered males, and clonal diversity was possibly underestimated.

In regard to this clone: What it binds is unknown.

This clonotype originated in an adult in good health. The specimen was peripheral blood, collected on day 0 of AZD1222 vaccination.

The CDR3 DNA follows: TGTGCCAGCAGCTCCAGCGGGAGTAGTACAGATACGCAGTATTTT. Amino acids: CASSSSGSSTDTQYF. This rearrangement joins TRBV7-3 to TRBJ2-3; 8 bases agree with TRBD2. J gave up 3 bases and V 4 bases, and 6 bases lay outside the gene matches. The CDR3 has 15 residues. CDR1 is SGHTA, CDR2 FQGTGA, per germline.